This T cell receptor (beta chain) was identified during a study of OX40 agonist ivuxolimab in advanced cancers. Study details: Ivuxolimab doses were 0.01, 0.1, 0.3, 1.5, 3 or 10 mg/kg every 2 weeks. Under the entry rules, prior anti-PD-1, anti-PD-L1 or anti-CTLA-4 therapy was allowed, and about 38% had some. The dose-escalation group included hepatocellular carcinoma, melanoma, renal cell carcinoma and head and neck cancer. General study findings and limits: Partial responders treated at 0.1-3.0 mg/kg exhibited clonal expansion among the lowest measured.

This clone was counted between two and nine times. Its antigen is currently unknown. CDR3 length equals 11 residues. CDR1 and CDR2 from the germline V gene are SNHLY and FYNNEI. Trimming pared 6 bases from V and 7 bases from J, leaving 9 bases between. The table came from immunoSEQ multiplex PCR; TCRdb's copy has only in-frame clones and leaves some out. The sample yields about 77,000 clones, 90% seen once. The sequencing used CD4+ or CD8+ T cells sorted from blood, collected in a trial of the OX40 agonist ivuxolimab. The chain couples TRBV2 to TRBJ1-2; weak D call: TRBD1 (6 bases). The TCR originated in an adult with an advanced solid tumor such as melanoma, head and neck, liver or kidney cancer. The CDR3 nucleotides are TGTGCCAGCAGCCTCAGGGGTGGCTACACCTTC. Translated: CASSLRGGYTF.